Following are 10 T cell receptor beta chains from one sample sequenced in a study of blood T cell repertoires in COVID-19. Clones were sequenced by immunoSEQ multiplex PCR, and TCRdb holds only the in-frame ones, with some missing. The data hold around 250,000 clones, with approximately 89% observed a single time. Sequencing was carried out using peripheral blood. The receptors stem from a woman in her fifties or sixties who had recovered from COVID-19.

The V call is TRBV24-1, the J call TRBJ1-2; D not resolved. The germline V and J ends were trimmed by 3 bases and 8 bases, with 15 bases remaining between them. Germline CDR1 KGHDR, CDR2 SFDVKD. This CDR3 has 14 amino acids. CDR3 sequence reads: CATSDGRGSGGYTF. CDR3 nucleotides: TGTGCCACCAGTGATGGACGGGGATCGGGGGGCTACACCTTC.

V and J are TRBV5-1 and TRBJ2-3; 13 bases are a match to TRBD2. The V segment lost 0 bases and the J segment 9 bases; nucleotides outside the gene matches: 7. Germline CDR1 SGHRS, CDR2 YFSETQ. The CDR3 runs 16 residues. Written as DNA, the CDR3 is TGCGCCAGCAGCTTGGGTTGGACTAGCGGGGGACTGACGCAGTATTTT. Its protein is CASSLGWTSGGLTQYF.

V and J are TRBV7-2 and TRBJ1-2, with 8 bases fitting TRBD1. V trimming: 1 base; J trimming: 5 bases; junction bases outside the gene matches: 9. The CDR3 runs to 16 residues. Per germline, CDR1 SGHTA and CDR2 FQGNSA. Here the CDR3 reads CASSLGGQGSLYGYTF. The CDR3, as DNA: TGTGCCAGCAGCTTAGGAGGACAGGGTAGTCTATATGGCTACACCTTC.

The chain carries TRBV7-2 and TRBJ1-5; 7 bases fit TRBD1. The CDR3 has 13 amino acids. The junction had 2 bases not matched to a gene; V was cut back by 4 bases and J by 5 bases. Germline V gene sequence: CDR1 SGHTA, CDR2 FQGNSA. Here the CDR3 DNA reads TGTGCCAGCAGCTCAGGGGGAGATCAGCCCCAGCATTTT. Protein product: CASSSGGDQPQHF.

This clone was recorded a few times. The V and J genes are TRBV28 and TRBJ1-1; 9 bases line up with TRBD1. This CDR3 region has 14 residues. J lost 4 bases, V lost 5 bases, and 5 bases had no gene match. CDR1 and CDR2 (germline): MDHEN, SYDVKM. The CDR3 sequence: CASSKRQGGTEAFF. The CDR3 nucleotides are TGTGCCAGCAGTAAAAGACAGGGGGGCACTGAAGCTTTCTTT.

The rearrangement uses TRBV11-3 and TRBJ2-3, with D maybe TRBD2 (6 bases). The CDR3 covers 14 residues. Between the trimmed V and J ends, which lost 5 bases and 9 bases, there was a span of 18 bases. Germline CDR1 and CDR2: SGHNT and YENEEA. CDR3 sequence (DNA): TGTGCCAGCAGCCCAGGAGGGGAGAAGGTGACGCAGTATTTT. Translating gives CASSPGGEKVTQYF. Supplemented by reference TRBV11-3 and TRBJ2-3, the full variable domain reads EAGVVQSPRYKIIEKKQPVAFWCNPISGHNTLYWYLQNLGQGPELLIRYENEEAVDDSQLPKDRFSAERLKGVDSTLKIQPAELGDSAVYLCASSPGGEKVTQYFGPGTRLTVL.

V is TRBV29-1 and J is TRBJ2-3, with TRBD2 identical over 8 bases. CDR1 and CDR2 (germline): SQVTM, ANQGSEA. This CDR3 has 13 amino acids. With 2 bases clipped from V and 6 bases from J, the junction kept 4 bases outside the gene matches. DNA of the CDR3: TGCAGCGTTGAAAGCGGGGGAGGGGATACGCAGTATTTT. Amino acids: CSVESGGGDTQYF.

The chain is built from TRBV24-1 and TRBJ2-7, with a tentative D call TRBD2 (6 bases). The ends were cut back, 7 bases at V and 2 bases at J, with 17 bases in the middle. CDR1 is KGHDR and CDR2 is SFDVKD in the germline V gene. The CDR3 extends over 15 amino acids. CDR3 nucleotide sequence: TGTGCCACCAGCCCGGGCGGGGCAGGGACCTACGAGCAGTACTTC. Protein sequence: CATSPGGAGTYEQYF.

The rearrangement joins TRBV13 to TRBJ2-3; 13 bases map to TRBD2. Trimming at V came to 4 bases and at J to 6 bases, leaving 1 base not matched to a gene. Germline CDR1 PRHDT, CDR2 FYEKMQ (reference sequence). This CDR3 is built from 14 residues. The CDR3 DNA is TGTGCCAGCAGCTCGGGACTAGCGGGGGATACGCAGTATTTT. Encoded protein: CASSSGLAGDTQYF.

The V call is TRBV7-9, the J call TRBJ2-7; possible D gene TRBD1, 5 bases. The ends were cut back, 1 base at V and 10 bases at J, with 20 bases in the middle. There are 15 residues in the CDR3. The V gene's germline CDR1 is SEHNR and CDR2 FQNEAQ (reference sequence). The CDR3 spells CASSLDGQGSAQQYF. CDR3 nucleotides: TGTGCCAGCAGCTTAGACGGGCAGGGATCAGCTCAACAGTACTTC.